This T cell receptor (beta chain) was sequenced in a study of post-analysis software for immune sequencing data (dated by TCRdb to between 2014 and 2017). A note on the overall study: Relapsing-remitting, secondary progressive and progressive-relapsing multiple sclerosis were recorded as disease courses, and subtype annotation was lacking for some patients. The patient repertoires were compared against 10 to 12 previously published healthy control repertoires obtained from donors aged 6 to 25 years. A subset of samples was prepared in parallel using single-end sample barcoding, then pooled and co-amplified after Illumina adapter ligation. Points the paper makes about the study in general: Compared with controls, multiple sclerosis patients had significantly lower normalized Chao1 diversity, a finding suggesting substantial peripheral T-cell clonal expansion. The multiple sclerosis patient group was slightly younger than the control group. Significantly higher frequencies in patients than in controls were found for roughly 5 TRBV segments, including TRBV5-6, TRBV5-1 and TRBV20-1. When samples were clustered directly using the F measure, samples prepared in the same batch co-clustered strongly, which prompted a batch-effect correction.

TCR beta repertoires were profiled from peripheral blood of 13 young patients with multiple sclerosis to demonstrate the VDJtools post-analysis software. Multiple sclerosis patients were children and adolescents aged roughly 6 to 17 years. Library creation used PCR. This sample was sequenced with an Illumina HiSeq 2500. Unique molecular identifiers were incorporated into TCR beta cDNA libraries to reduce PCR and sequencing biases. Some 500,000 cDNA molecules were obtained per 1 to 10 million input T cells, so each molecule approximated one T cell. The same protocol used for the earlier healthy control dataset was applied to prepare and sequence the patient libraries. Within a given batch, samples were prepared together, multiplexed and sequenced on the same HiSeq lane. The authors processed their data as follows. MIGEC handled the raw barcoded reads, throwing out single-read molecular identifier groups before consensus assembly and CDR3 extraction. Clonotype tables were post-analysed with VDJtools, and diversity was normalized by down-sampling all datasets to the smallest sample size. In repertoire overlap clustering, CDR3 amino acid sequences, but not nucleotide sequences, were matched to correct batch-related cross-sample contamination. Using fastp at Q25 and MiXCR, TCRdb reprocessed the public reads and kept productive beta chains. Every CDR3 protein is listed once, alongside the most common genes and DNA of its rows. These V and J calls rely on TCRdb rather than the paper's analysis. Here the sample has fewer than 700,000 distinct CDR3 sequences; 44% occur a single time. The top ten constitute roughly 1.8% of the sample.

Trimming removed 4 bases from V and 0 bases from J, leaving 8 bases between the germline ends. The CDR3 holds 13 amino acids from the cysteine to the phenylalanine. Just the 39-base CDR3 DNA is kept, in frame starting at base 1. Based on the germline V gene, the CDR1 and CDR2 sequences are SQVTM and ANQGSEA. For this clonotype: Its target antigen remains unknown. Base qualities are not at hand, and no much larger clone is one base apart.

Recombination connected TRBV29-1 to TRBJ2-3; the D gene assignment is ambiguous. Specimen: blood. This TCR derives from a girl aged 10 to 17 with multiple sclerosis. The DNA reads as follows: TGCAGCGTTGGTGCCAGTAGCACAGATACGCAGTATTTT. Translation gives CSVGASSTDTQYF.